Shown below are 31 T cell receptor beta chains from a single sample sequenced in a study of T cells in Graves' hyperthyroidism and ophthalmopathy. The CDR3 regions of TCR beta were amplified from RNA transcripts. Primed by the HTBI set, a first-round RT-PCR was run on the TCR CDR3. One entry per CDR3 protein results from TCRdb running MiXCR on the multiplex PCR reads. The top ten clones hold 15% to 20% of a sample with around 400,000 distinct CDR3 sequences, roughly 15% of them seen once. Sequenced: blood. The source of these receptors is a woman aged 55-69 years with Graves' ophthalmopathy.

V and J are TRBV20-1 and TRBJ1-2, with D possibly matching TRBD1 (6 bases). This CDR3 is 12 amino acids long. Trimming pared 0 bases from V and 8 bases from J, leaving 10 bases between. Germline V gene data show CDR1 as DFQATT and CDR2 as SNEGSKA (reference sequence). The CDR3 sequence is CSARDWTEGYTF. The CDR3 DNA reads TGCAGTGCTAGAGACTGGACAGAAGGCTACACCTTC.

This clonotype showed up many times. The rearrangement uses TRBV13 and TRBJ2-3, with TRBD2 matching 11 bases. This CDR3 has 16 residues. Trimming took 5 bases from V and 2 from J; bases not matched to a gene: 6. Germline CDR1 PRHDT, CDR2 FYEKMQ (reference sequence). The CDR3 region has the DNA TGTGCCAGCAGCCCGGGACTAGCGGAACACACAGATACGCAGTATTTT. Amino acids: CASSPGLAEHTDTQYF.

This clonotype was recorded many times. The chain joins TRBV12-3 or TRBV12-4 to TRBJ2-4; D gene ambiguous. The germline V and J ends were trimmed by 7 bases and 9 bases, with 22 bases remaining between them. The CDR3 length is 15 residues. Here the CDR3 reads CASTPDLTPRRIQYF. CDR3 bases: TGTGCCAGCACTCCGGACCTGACTCCACGACGCATTCAGTACTTC.

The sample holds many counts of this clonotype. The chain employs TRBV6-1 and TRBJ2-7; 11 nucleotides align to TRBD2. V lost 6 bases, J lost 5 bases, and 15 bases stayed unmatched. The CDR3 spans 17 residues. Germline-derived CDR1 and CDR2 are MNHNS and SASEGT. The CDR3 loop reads CASRRPGVLAGVNEQYF. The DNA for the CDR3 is TGTGCCAGCAGACGCCCGGGTGTACTAGCGGGAGTTAACGAGCAGTACTTC.

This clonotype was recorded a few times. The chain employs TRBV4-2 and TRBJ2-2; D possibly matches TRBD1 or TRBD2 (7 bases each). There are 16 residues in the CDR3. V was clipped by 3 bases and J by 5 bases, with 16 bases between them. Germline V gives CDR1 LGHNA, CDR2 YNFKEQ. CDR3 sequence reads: CASSHQNRGGTGELFF. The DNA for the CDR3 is TGTGCCAGCAGCCACCAAAACAGGGGAGGGACCGGGGAGCTGTTTTTT.

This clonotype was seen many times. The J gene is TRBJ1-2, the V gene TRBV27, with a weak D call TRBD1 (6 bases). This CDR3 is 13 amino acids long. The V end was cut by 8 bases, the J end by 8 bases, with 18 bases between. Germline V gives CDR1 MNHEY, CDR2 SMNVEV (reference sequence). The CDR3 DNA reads TGTGCCAGCGCGCACAGGGAGGAAAAAGGCTACACCTTC. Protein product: CASAHREEKGYTF.

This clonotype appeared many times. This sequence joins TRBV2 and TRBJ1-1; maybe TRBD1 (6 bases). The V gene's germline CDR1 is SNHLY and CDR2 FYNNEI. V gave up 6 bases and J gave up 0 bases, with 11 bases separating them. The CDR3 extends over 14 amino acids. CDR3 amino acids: CASSPDRVNTEAFF. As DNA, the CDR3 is TGTGCCAGCAGCCCGGACAGAGTGAACACTGAAGCTTTCTTT.

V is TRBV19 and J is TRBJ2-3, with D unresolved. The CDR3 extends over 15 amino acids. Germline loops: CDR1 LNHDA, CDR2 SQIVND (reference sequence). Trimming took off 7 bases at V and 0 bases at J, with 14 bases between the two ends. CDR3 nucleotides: TGTGCCAGTAACCCCGCCCCGCCTAGCACAGATACGCAGTATTTT. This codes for CASNPAPPSTDTQYF. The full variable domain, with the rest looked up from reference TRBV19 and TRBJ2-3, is DGGITQSPKYLFRKEGQNVTLSCEQNLNHDAMYWYRQDPGQGLRLIYYSQIVNDFQKGDIAEGYSVSREKKESFPLTVTSAQKNPTAFYLCASNPAPPSTDTQYFGPGTRLTVL.

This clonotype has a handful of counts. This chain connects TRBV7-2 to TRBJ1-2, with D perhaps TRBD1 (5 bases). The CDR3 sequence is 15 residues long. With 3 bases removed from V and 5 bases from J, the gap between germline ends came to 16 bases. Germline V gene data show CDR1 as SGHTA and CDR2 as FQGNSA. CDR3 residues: CASSLSLGGGYGYTF. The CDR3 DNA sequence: TGTGCCAGCAGCTTGTCCCTTGGGGGAGGGTATGGCTACACCTTC. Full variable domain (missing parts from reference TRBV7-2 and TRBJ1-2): GAGVSQSPSNKVTEKGKDVELRCDPISGHTALYWYRQSLGQGLEFLIYFQGNSAPDKSGLPSDRFSAERTGGSVSTLTIQRTQQEDSAVYLCASSLSLGGGYGYTFGSGTRLTVV.

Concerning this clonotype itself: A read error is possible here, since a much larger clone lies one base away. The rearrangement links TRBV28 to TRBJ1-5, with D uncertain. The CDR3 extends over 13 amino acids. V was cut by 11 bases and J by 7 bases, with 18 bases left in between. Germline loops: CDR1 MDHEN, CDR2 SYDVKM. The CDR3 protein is CACTTGRNQPQHF. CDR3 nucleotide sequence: TGTGCCTGCACCACCGGGAGAAACCAGCCCCAGCATTTT. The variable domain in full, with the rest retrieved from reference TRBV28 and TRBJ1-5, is DVKVTQSSRYLVKRTGEKVFLECVQDMDHENMFWYRQDPGLGLRLIYFSYDVKMKEKGDIPEGYSVSREKKERFSLILESASTNQTSMYLCACTTGRNQPQHFGDGTRLSIL.

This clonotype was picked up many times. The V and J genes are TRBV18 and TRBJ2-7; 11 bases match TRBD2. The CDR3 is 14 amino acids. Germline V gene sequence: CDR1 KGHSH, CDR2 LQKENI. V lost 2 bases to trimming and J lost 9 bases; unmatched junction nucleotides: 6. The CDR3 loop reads CASSPTSGSLGQYF. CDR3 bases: TGTGCCAGCTCACCAACTAGCGGGAGTTTAGGGCAGTACTTC. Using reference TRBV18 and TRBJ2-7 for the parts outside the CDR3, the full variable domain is NAGVMQNPRHLVRRRGQEARLRCSPMKGHSHVYWYRQLPEEGLKFMVYLQKENIIDESGMPKERFSAEFPKEGPSILRIQQVVRGDSAAYFCASSPTSGSLGQYFGPGTRLTVT.

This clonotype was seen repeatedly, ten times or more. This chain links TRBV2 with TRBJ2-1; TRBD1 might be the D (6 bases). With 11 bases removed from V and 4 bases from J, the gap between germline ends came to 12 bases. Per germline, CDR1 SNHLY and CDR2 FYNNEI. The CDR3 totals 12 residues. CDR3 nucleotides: TGTGCCGAGGGGGTCCCGTACAATGAGCAGTTCTTC. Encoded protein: CAEGVPYNEQFF.

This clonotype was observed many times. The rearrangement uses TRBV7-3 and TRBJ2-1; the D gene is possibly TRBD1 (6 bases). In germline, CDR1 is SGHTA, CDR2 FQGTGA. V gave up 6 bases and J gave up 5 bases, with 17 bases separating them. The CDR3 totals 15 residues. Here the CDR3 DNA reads TGTGCCAGCAGGAAAGGTGGGGGCCCGGACAATGAGCAGTTCTTC. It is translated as CASRKGGGPDNEQFF.

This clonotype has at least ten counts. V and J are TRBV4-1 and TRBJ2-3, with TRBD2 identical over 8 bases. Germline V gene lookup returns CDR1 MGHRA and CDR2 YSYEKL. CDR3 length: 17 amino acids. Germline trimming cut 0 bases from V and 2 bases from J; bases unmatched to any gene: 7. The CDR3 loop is CASSQDGAGGPTDTQYF. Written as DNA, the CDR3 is TGCGCCAGCAGCCAAGATGGGGCGGGAGGACCCACAGATACGCAGTATTTT.

For the CDR3, the DNA is TGCGCCAGCAGCCAAGGAGAGGCTAGCGGGGTCTACGAGCAGTACTTC. Residues: CASSQGEASGVYEQYF. V gene TRBV4-1 combines with J gene TRBJ2-7, with 9 bases fitting TRBD2. CDR3 length: 16 residues. Looked up from germline, CDR1 is MGHRA and CDR2 is YSYEKL. Trimming took 1 base from V and 3 from J; bases not matched to a gene: 7.

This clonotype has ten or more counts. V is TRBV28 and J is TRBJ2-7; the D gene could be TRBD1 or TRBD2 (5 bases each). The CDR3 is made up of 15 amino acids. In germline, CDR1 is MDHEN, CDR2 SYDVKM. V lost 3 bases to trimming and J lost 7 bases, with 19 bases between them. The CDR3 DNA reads TGTGCCAGCAGTTTCGGTTCTATGGGACCTATTGAGCAGTACTTC. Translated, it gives CASSFGSMGPIEQYF.

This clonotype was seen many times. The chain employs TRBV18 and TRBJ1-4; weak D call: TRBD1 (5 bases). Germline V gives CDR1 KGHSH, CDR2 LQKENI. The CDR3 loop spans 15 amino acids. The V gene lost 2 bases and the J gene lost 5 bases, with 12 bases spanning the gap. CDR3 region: CASSPEGRRNEKLFF. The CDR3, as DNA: TGTGCCAGCTCACCAGAGGGACGGCGAAATGAAAAACTGTTTTTT.

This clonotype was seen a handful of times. As DNA, the CDR3 is TGTGCCAGCAGCCCATCCCGGCTGGGTTCGGGTTCACCCCTCCACTTT. This gives the protein CASSPSRLGSGSPLHF. This chain links TRBV7-9 with TRBJ1-6; no clear D. Trimming shortened V by 5 bases and J by 9 bases, and 20 bases separated the two germline ends. This CDR3 is built from 16 residues. Germline CDR1 SEHNR, CDR2 FQNEAQ (reference sequence).

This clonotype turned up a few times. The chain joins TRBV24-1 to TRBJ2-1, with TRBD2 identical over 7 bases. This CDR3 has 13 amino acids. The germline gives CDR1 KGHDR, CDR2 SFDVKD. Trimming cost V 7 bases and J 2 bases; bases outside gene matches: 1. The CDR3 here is CATSSGTYNEQFF. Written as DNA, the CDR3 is TGTGCCACCAGCAGCGGGACCTACAATGAGCAGTTCTTC.

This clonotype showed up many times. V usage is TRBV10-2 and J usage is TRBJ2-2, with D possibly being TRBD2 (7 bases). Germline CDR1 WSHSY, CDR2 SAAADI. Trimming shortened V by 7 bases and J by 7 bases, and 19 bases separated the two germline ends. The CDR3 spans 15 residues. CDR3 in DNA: TGCGCCAGCACCGCCTGGCGGGGGCGGAACGGGGAGCTGTTTTTT. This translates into CASTAWRGRNGELFF.

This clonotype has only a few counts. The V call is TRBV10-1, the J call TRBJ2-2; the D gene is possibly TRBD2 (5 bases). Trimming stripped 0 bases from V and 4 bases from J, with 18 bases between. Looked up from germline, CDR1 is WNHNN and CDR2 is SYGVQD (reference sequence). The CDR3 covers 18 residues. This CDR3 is CASSESRSGKMPTGELFF. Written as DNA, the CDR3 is TGCGCCAGCAGTGAGTCGCGGTCGGGGAAAATGCCCACCGGGGAGCTGTTTTTT.

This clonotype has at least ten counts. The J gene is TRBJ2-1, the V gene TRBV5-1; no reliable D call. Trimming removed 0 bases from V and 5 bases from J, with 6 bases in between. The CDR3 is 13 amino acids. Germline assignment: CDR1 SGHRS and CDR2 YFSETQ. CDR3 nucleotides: TGCGCCAGCAGCTTGGGGTGGGACAATGAGCAGTTCTTC. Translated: CASSLGWDNEQFF.

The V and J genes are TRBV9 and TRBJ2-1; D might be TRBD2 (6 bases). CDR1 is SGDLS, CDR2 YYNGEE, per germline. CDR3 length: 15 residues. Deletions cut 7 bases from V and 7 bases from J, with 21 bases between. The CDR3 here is CASGTESGWGNEQFF. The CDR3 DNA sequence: TGTGCCAGCGGAACGGAAAGCGGGTGGGGTAATGAGCAGTTCTTC.

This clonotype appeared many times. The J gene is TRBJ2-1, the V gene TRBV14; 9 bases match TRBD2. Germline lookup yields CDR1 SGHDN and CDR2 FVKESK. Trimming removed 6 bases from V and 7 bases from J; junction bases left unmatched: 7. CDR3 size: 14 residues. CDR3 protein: CASSSSGTGNEQFF. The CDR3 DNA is TGTGCCAGCAGTTCTAGCGGGACGGGAAATGAGCAGTTCTTC.

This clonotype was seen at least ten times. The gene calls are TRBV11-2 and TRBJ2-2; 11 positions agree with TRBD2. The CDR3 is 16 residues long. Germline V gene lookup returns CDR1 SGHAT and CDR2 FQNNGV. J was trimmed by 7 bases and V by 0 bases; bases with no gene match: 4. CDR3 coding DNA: TGTGCCAGCAGCTTAGAACTAGCGGGAGTGGTCGGGGAGCTGTTTTTT. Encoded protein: CASSLELAGVVGELFF.

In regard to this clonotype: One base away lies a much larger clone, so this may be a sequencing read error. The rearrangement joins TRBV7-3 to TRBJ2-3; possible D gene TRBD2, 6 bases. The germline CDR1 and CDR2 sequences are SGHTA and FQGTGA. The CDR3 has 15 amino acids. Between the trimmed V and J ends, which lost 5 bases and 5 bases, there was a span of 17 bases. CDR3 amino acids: CASSPRWGEEDTQYF. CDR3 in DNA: TGTGCCAGCAGCCCGAGGTGGGGGGAGGAAGATACGCAGTATTTT.

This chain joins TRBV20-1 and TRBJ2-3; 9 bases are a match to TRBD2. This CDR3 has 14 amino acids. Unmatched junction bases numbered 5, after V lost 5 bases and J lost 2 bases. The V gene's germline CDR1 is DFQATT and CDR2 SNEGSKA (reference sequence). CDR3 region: CSASREGITDTQYF. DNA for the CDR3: TGCAGTGCTTCGCGGGAGGGAATCACAGATACGCAGTATTTT.

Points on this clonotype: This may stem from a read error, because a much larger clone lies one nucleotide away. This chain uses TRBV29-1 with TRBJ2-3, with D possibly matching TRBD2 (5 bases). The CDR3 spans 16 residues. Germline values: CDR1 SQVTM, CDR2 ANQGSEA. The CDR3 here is CSVRGSTLGSTDTPYF. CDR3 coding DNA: TGCAGCGTTCGTGGGAGTACCCTTGGGAGCACAGATACGCCGTATTTT.

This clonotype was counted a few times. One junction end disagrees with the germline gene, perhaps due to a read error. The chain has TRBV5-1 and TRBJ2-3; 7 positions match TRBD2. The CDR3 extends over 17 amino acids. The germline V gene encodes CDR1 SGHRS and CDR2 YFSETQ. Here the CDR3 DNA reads TGTGCCAGCAGCCCGAATTTATTGGCGGGAGTGACAGATACGCAGTATTTT. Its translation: CASSPNLLAGVTDTQYF.

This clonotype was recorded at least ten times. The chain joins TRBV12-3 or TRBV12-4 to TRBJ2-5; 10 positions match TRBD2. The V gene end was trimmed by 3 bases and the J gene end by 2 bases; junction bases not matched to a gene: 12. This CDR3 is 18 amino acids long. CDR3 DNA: TGTGCCAGCAGTTTGTCGGCTAGCGGGAGACGAGGGCAAGAGACCCAGTACTTC. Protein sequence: CASSLSASGRRGQETQYF.

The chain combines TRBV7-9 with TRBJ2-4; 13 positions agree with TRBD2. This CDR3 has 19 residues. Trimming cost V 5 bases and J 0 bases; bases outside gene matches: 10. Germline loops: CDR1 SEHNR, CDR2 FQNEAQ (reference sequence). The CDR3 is CASSPGLAGEGIAKNIQYF. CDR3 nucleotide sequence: TGTGCCAGCAGCCCAGGACTAGCGGGAGAGGGGATAGCCAAAAACATTCAGTACTTC.